This record concerns one TCR beta chain sequence. The data originate from a study of radiation and T cells in renal cell carcinoma. Germline CDR1 is LNHDA and CDR2 is SQIVND (reference sequence). The CDR3 has 16 residues. Trimming removed 2 bases from V and 4 bases from J; junction bases left unmatched: 7. Data came from immunoSEQ multiplex PCR; TCRdb stores just in-frame clones and leaves some out. The table has about 130,000 clones, around 83% seen once. The time point here: baseline pretreatment blood. The treatment is: 15 Gy SBRT to primary tumor, nephrectomy 4 weeks later. The receptor was derived from a woman aged 55-70 years with renal cell carcinoma. The V call is TRBV19, the J call TRBJ2-1; 8 bases align to TRBD1. Material: blood, obtained from a patient whose treatment included radiotherapy and nephrectomy. CDR3 sequence: CASSIRGQGAYNEQFF. In DNA form, the CDR3 reads TGTGCCAGTAGTATAAGGGGGCAGGGGGCGTACAATGAGCAGTTCTTC.